This T cell receptor beta chain was captured in a study of T cells after yellow fever vaccination. At the level of the study: Fractions with few cells were prepared using SMART-Seq v4 Ultra Low Input. Study-wide results and caveats: Only a small proportion of the clonotypes turned up in both the CD4 and the CD8 compartments, likely arising from convergent recombination. Abundant clonotypes from the bulk population could contaminate FACS-sorted repertoires.

This CDR3 is built from 14 residues. The germline gives CDR1 GTSNPN, CDR2 SVGIG (reference sequence). V was pared by 3 bases and J by 4 bases, with 7 bases of the junction left unmatched. A process of 5'RACE template switching, which added a universal primer site and UMIs, was used to make TCR cDNA. TCRdb ran MiXCR on the 5' RACE reads and lists one entry per CDR3 protein. The sample yields about 630,000 distinct CDR3 sequences, approximately 13% seen once. With respect to this clonotype: What it binds is unknown.

V and J are TRBV30 and TRBJ2-5; TRBD1 aligns across 8 bases. The sequences come from PBMCs, collected on the day of the yellow fever booster vaccination. The TCR originated in a young man who received the YFV17D yellow fever vaccine. CDR3 amino acids: CAWSARDRGETQYF. The DNA for the CDR3 is TGTGCCTGGAGCGCAAGAGACAGGGGAGAGACCCAGTACTTC. The whole variable domain, filled in from reference TRBV30 and TRBJ2-5, reads SQTIHQWPATLVQPVGSPLSLECTVEGTSNPNLYWYRQAAGRGLQLLFYSVGIGQISSEVPQNLSASRPQDRQFILSSKKLLLSDSGFYLCAWSARDRGETQYFGPGTRLLVL.